The T cell receptor (beta chain) under discussion was sequenced for a study of T cell repertoires in cytomegalovirus infection. Study context: Selected CMV epitopes included recently identified HLA-C-restricted ones as well as well-studied HLA-B-restricted ones. CMV infection plus the matching HLA type was flagged by public TCR beta signatures. Notes on the study in general: HLA-C-restricted CMV-specific TCR beta clonotypes were dominant in the ex vivo response. There were carriers of CMV plus the relevant HLA, and cumulative public TCR beta family frequency identified them.

TCRdb re-called the reads with MiXCR, one entry per CDR3 protein. This table has about 830,000 distinct CDR3 sequences, about 31% appearing once. Trimming stripped 5 bases from V and 1 base from J, with 6 bases between. The length of the CDR3 is 13 residues. Looked up from germline, CDR1 is SGHNT and CDR2 is YYREEE (reference sequence). As regards this clonotype: Its antigen is not known.

This material consisted of cultured CD8+ T cells from PBMCs, taken from culture after CMV antigen stimulation. The chain carries TRBV5-4 and TRBJ2-2; TRBD1 is a possible D gene (5 bases). This clonotype was obtained from a human donor in good health (CMV status not recorded). Some clones in this sample may be carry-over from other donors' samples. The CDR3 region is CASRQENTGELFF. CDR3 nucleotide sequence: TGTGCCAGCAGACAGGAGAACACCGGGGAGCTGTTTTTT.